One and the same sample provided the 19 T cell receptor beta chains below, sequenced in a study of cytomegalovirus exposure and HLA in healthy donors. Amplification used 60 Vbeta primers and 13 Jbeta primers. Some clones are missing from TCRdb's copy, which holds only in-frame ones; the method was immunoSEQ multiplex PCR. The sample lists more than 90,000 clones; roughly 80% were seen once. Sequencing was carried out using PBMCs. Receptor source: a man aged 35 to 55 in good health and CMV-seropositive.

This clone was seen once. The V gene is TRBV7-2, the J gene TRBJ2-1; D is perhaps TRBD1 (5 bases). The CDR3 runs to 13 residues. V lost 3 bases, J lost 6 bases, and 9 bases lay in between. The germline V gene has CDR1 SGHTA and CDR2 FQGNSA. The CDR3 region is CASSFLGANEQFF. The CDR3 nucleotides read TGTGCCAGCAGCTTCTTAGGGGCCAATGAGCAGTTCTTC.

This chain links TRBV5-4 with TRBJ2-7; TRBD1 aligns across 7 bases. Germline CDR1 is SGHNT and CDR2 is YYREEE (reference sequence). The ends lost 4 bases at V and 0 bases at J; junction bases unmatched: 7. This CDR3 spans 15 amino acids. DNA for the CDR3: TGTGCCAGCAGCCCCACAGGGGCCTCCTCCTACGAGCAGTACTTC. Translating gives CASSPTGASSYEQYF. Full variable domain (rest looked up from reference TRBV5-4 and TRBJ2-7): ETGVTQSPTHLIKTRGQQVTLRCSSQSGHNTVSWYQQALGQGPQFIFQYYREEENGRGNFPPRFSGLQFPNYSSELNVNALELDDSALYLCASSPTGASSYEQYFGPGTRLTVT.

The V call is TRBV29-1, the J call TRBJ2-5; 7 bases line up with TRBD1. This CDR3 comprises 14 residues. The V gene's germline CDR1 is SQVTM and CDR2 ANQGSEA. Germline trimming cut 8 bases from V and 3 bases from J; bases unmatched to any gene: 12. The CDR3 sequence: CSPYYRDRKETQYF. The CDR3 bases are TGCAGCCCTTACTACCGGGACAGAAAAGAGACCCAGTACTTC.

This chain uses TRBV29-1 with TRBJ2-3; the D gene is possibly TRBD1 (6 bases). The CDR3 sequence is 12 residues long. The germline gives CDR1 SQVTM, CDR2 ANQGSEA. The V end was cut by 7 bases, the J end by 4 bases, with 12 bases between. This CDR3 reads CSGGYRADTQYF. In DNA, the CDR3 is TGCAGCGGGGGATACAGGGCAGATACGCAGTATTTT.

The chain couples TRBV25-1 to TRBJ1-1; 9 nucleotides agree with TRBD1. Germline V gene sequence: CDR1 MGHDK, CDR2 SYGVNS. The CDR3 totals 15 residues. The junction had 7 bases not matched to a gene; V was cut back by 4 bases and J by 4 bases. CDR3 sequence: CASSAWDRVATEAFF. As DNA, the CDR3 is TGTGCCAGCAGTGCATGGGACAGGGTCGCCACTGAAGCTTTCTTT.

The chain joins TRBV5-1 to TRBJ2-1; no clear D gene. Germline V gene lookup returns CDR1 SGHRS and CDR2 YFSETQ. With 0 bases removed from V and 3 bases from J, the gap between germline ends came to 7 bases. The CDR3 sequence is 14 residues long. CDR3 protein: CASSLVDNYNEQFF. The CDR3 DNA is TGCGCCAGCAGCTTGGTAGACAACTACAATGAGCAGTTCTTC.

V and J are TRBV10-3 and TRBJ2-7; 7 bases align to TRBD2. After removal of 2 bases from V and 2 bases from J, the junction contained 12 bases not matched to a gene. The CDR3 totals 17 residues. Germline CDR1 ENHRY, CDR2 SYGVKD. The CDR3 sequence is CAISETGTTSYAYEQYF. CDR3 bases: TGTGCCATCAGTGAGACCGGGACTACCTCCTATGCCTACGAGCAGTACTTC.

The chain links TRBV9 to TRBJ2-7, with D maybe TRBD1 (5 bases). The V and J ends lost 0 bases and 4 bases respectively, with 8 bases between them. CDR1 and CDR2 from the germline V gene are SGDLS and YYNGEE. There are 13 residues in the CDR3. CDR3 bases: TGTGCCAGCAGCGTAGAGCAGGGTTACGAGCAGTACTTC. This gives the protein CASSVEQGYEQYF.

This clone was observed a handful of times. V is TRBV21-1 and J is TRBJ1-3; the D call of TRBD1 is as the table states it, not checked on the DNA. TRBV21-1 is a recognized pseudogene. This CDR3 contains 16 residues. The CDR3 DNA reads TGTGCCAGCAGCAAATACCGGGACAGCTCTGGAAACACCATATATTTT. Translating it yields CASSKYRDSSGNTIYF.

The rearrangement joins TRBV7-2 to TRBJ1-1; 7 nucleotides line up with TRBD1. CDR3 length: 13 residues. The germline gives CDR1 SGHTA, CDR2 FQGNSA. Trimming took 7 bases from V and 1 from J; bases not matched to a gene: 3. The CDR3 sequence: CASNRQGNTEAFF. CDR3 in DNA: TGTGCCAGCAACCGACAGGGGAACACTGAAGCTTTCTTT.

The V gene is TRBV5-1, the J gene TRBJ2-3, with 7 bases fitting TRBD1. Trimming at V came to 4 bases and at J to 1 base, leaving 6 bases not matched to a gene. Germline assignment: CDR1 SGHRS and CDR2 YFSETQ. The CDR3 consists of 15 residues. The CDR3 reads CASSGTGDRTDTQYF. CDR3 DNA: TGCGCCAGCAGCGGCACAGGGGACCGCACAGATACGCAGTATTTT.

The gene calls are TRBV12-5 and TRBJ2-7; D not certain. Germline CDR1 and CDR2: LGHNT and FRNRAP. CDR3 length: 14 residues. Trimming left V 0 bases short and J 3 bases short, with 9 bases between. CDR3 in DNA: TGTGCTAGTGGTTTGGTACGTAGAGTCTACGAGCAGTACTTC. Its translation is CASGLVRRVYEQYF.

The chain is built from TRBV18 and TRBJ2-1, with TRBD2 as a possible D gene (5 bases). V gave up 3 bases and J gave up 3 bases, with 12 bases separating them. The CDR3 has 15 residues. From germline, CDR1 is KGHSH and CDR2 LQKENI. The CDR3 DNA is TGTGCCAGCTCACCCACACGGGATCTCTACAATGAGCAGTTCTTC. The encoded protein is CASSPTRDLYNEQFF. Using reference TRBV18 and TRBJ2-1 for the parts outside the CDR3, the full variable domain is NAGVMQNPRHLVRRRGQEARLRCSPMKGHSHVYWYRQLPEEGLKFMVYLQKENIIDESGMPKERFSAEFPKEGPSILRIQQVVRGDSAAYFCASSPTRDLYNEQFFGPGTRLTVL.

The chain has TRBV6-5 and TRBJ1-5, with 7 positions matching TRBD1. Germline CDR1 reads MNHEY; CDR2 reads SVGAGI. The V gene end was trimmed by 7 bases and the J gene end by 3 bases; junction bases not matched to a gene: 9. The CDR3 loop spans 15 amino acids. CDR3 sequence (DNA): TGTGCCAGCAACCTAGAGGGGGCGGACAATCAGCCCCAGCATTTT. It yields the protein CASNLEGADNQPQHF.

This clone was found a few times. The chain recombines TRBV7-9 with TRBJ2-6; D not certain. This CDR3 spans 14 amino acids. The germline V and J ends were trimmed by 4 bases and 2 bases, with 6 bases remaining between them. Germline V gene data show CDR1 as SEHNR and CDR2 as FQNEAQ (reference sequence). CDR3 DNA: TGTGCCAGCAGCTCAGTAACTGGGGCCAACGTCCTGACTTTC. Translating gives CASSSVTGANVLTF.

This clone was counted a single time. CDR3 sequence: CASSLDGGNTQYF. For the CDR3, the DNA is TGCGCCAGCAGCTTGGACGGAGGAAATACGCAGTATTTT. The chain carries TRBV5-1 and TRBJ2-3; TRBD2 might be the D (5 bases). The germline V gene has CDR1 SGHRS and CDR2 YFSETQ. The length of the CDR3 is 13 residues. The V and J ends lost 0 bases and 7 bases respectively, with 9 bases between them. Together with reference TRBV5-1 and TRBJ2-3, the CDR3 gives the full variable domain: KAGVTQTPRYLIKTRGQQVTLSCSPISGHRSVSWYQQTPGQGLQFLFEYFSETQRNKGNFPGRFSGRQFSNSRSEMNVSTLELGDSALYLCASSLDGGNTQYFGPGTRLTVL.

This chain uses TRBV6-5 with TRBJ1-6; D might be TRBD1 (6 bases). Germline CDR1 reads MNHEY; CDR2 reads SVGAGI. Deletions cut 7 bases from V and 8 bases from J, with 15 bases between. This CDR3 is built from 14 residues. The CDR3 DNA reads as TGTGCCAGCACCGCTGACAGGTGGGATTCACCCCTCCACTTT. Its protein product is CASTADRWDSPLHF.

The chain combines TRBV5-1 with TRBJ2-3; D is possibly TRBD1 (6 bases). This CDR3 has 15 amino acids. V lost 1 base and J lost 4, with 13 bases in between. Germline CDR1 reads SGHRS; CDR2 reads YFSETQ. The CDR3 DNA reads TGCGCCAGCAGCTTGCTACAAGGGGGTGCAGATACGCAGTATTTT. This codes for CASSLLQGGADTQYF.

This chain links TRBV5-1 with TRBJ2-1; TRBD2 might be the D (6 bases). V was cut by 7 bases and J by 8 bases, with 19 bases left in between. CDR1 and CDR2 from the germline V gene are SGHRS and YFSETQ. This CDR3 is built from 14 residues. The CDR3 protein is CASRGSPSLDEQFF. In nucleotides, the CDR3 is TGCGCCAGCCGGGGGAGCCCCAGCCTCGATGAGCAGTTCTTC.